The 10 T cell receptor beta chains reported below all come from one sample, sequenced in a study of blood T cells in healthy people across ages. Then a second PCR, running roughly 6 to 11 cycles, was carried out with a sample-barcoded 5' primer and a J-beta primer mix. TCRdb processed the 5' RACE reads anew with MiXCR; each CDR3 protein has one entry. The sample has some 880,000 distinct CDR3 sequences, 35% to 40% seen once; the top ten hold over 10%. Sequencing was performed on blood. The source of these receptors is a man younger than 30 in good health.

J is TRBJ2-3 and V is TRBV2; D might be TRBD2 (6 bases). V lost 5 bases to trimming and J lost 4 bases, with 19 bases between them. Germline-derived CDR1 and CDR2 are SNHLY and FYNNEI. This CDR3 has 16 residues. The CDR3 DNA sequence: TGTGCCAGCAGTACCCGGGACTCACCTTCTCCAGATACGCAGTATTTT. Its translation: CASSTRDSPSPDTQYF.

This clonotype occurred many times. The chain joins TRBV5-1 to TRBJ1-4, with D uncertain. In germline, CDR1 is SGHRS, CDR2 YFSETQ. The CDR3 runs to 13 residues. Trimming stripped 7 bases from V and 8 bases from J, with 15 bases between. The CDR3 bases are TGCGCCAGCGGTGACGGACGAGGGGAAAAACTGTTTTTT. It specifies CASGDGRGEKLFF.

For this clonotype: The junction differs from germline at one of its ends, possibly a read error. The chain uses TRBV7-2 and TRBJ1-4, with D perhaps TRBD1 (5 bases). This CDR3 has 16 residues. CDR1 is SGHTA, CDR2 FQGNSA, per germline. The CDR3 DNA is TGTGCCAGCAGCCCTATGGGACGTTCTCAGAATGGAAAACTGTTTTTT. Translation gives CASSPMGRSQNGKLFF. The whole variable domain, filled in from reference TRBV7-2 and TRBJ1-4, reads GAGVSQSPSNKVTEKGKDVELRCDPISGHTALYWYRQSLGQGLEFLIYFQGNSAPDKSGLPSDRFSAERTGGSVSTLTIQRTQQEDSAVYLCASSPMGRSQNGKLFFGSGTQLSVL.

V usage is TRBV6-5 and J usage is TRBJ2-1; tentatively, D is TRBD1 or TRBD2 (6 bases each). Germline loops: CDR1 MNHEY, CDR2 SVGAGI. CDR3 length: 16 amino acids. Trimming left V 10 bases short and J 4 bases short, with 23 bases between. Written as DNA, the CDR3 is TGTGCCACCAAGGGGGATTTACGGGAGCGATACAATGAGCAGTTCTTC. Its translation is CATKGDLRERYNEQFF.

The V gene is TRBV3-1, the J gene TRBJ2-5, with D unresolved. CDR1 is LGHDT, CDR2 YNNKEL, per germline (reference sequence). This CDR3 contains 14 residues. V dropped 1 base and J dropped 5 bases, with 11 bases sitting between them. DNA of the CDR3: TGTGCCAGCAGCCAAGTTGGGCTTCATGAGACCCAGTACTTC. Its translation is CASSQVGLHETQYF.

Ten or more counts support this clonotype. The chain couples TRBV20-1 to TRBJ2-4; TRBD1 or TRBD2 may be the D gene (5 bases each). Trimming removed 5 bases from V and 0 bases from J, with 11 bases in between. The CDR3 consists of 14 residues. CDR1 and CDR2 (germline): DFQATT, SNEGSKA (reference sequence). CDR3 bases: TGCAGTGCTCCCCCGGGGCTAGCCAAAAACATTCAGTACTTC. Translating it yields CSAPPGLAKNIQYF.

This clonotype appeared a few times. The V call is TRBV12-3 or TRBV12-4, the J call TRBJ2-5, with a weak D call TRBD1 (5 bases). V was trimmed by 2 bases and J by 0 bases, leaving 7 bases between them. This CDR3 spans 14 amino acids. The CDR3 coding sequence is TGTGCCAGCAGTTTAAACAGGCACCAAGAGACCCAGTACTTC. Residues: CASSLNRHQETQYF.

The chain couples TRBV9 to TRBJ2-3; perhaps D is TRBD1 or TRBD2 (5 bases each). Per the germline V gene, CDR1 is SGDLS and CDR2 is YYNGEE. V was shortened by 3 bases and J by 6 bases, with 11 bases between the two germline ends. This CDR3 comprises 13 residues. The CDR3 DNA reads TGTGCCAGCAGCGCCGGGACGACGGATACGCAGTATTTT. Protein product: CASSAGTTDTQYF. Variable domain in full (rest from reference TRBV9 and TRBJ2-3): DSGVTQTPKHLITATGQRVTLRCSPRSGDLSVYWYQQSLDQGLQFLIQYYNGEERAKGNILERFSAQQFPDLHSELNLSSLELGDSALYFCASSAGTTDTQYFGPGTRLTVL.

A word on this clonotype: This may be a read error: a much more frequent sequence differs by one nucleotide. The J gene is TRBJ2-1, the V gene TRBV12-3 or TRBV12-4; 7 bases line up with TRBD1. The CDR3 is made up of 15 amino acids. CDR3 sequence (DNA): TGTGCCAGCAGTTCGGGACAGTTCTCCTACAGTGAGCAGTTCTTC. Its translation: CASSSGQFSYSEQFF.

In this sample, this clonotype turned up a few times. The rearrangement uses TRBV12-3 or TRBV12-4 and TRBJ1-1; D unresolved. The CDR3 contains 15 residues. Trimming took 4 bases from V and 0 from J, leaving 12 bases between them. The CDR3 DNA is TGTGCCAGCAGTTCCCAGCCGGGGTTGAACACTGAAGCTTTCTTT. Translation gives CASSSQPGLNTEAFF.